This TCR beta chain was sequenced for a study of healthy donors' naive CD4 and CD8 T cells. Study in general: For TCR alpha, new primers spanned all functional IMGT alpha genes. The study's findings and limits: Most V and J genes were reportedly biased between naive CD4+ and CD8+ cells. Positive CDR3 charge linked to CD4+ cells, negative to CD8+ cells.

There are a few counts of this clonotype. Its antigen is not known. TCR libraries were built from about 500 ng of total RNA by linear amplification. Using its own MiXCR run on the reads, TCRdb lists one record per CDR3 protein. This repertoire shows approximately 200,000 distinct CDR3 sequences, 65% to 80% found once; its top ten account for approximately 2.5%. This CDR3 contains 17 residues. V lost 4 bases and J lost 4, with 22 bases in between. CDR1 and CDR2 from the germline V gene are LGHNA and YSLEER. Sequencing was performed on naive CD4+ and CD8+ T cells sorted from blood, pooled from several donors. The origin of this receptor is a pool of human donors in good health; the sample pools cells from several healthy donors. The chain links TRBV4-3 to TRBJ1-2; TRBD1 is a possible D gene (5 bases). This chain's CDR3 is CASSPVTAGLRSYGYTF. The CDR3 nucleotides read TGCGCCAGCAGCCCCGTAACGGCGGGACTAAGAAGCTATGGCTACACCTTC.